This entry describes one T cell receptor beta chain. The antigen is unknown. This entry belongs to a study of OX40 agonist ivuxolimab in advanced cancers. This table comes from immunoSEQ multiplex PCR, and its TCRdb copy is limited to in-frame clones, with some not included. Among around 57,000 clones listed, 82% were seen once. This CDR3 region has 18 residues. Study-wide results and limits: Among the least clonally expanded were partial responders at 0.1-3.0 mg/kg.

This clonotype was sampled from an adult with an advanced solid tumor such as melanoma, head and neck, liver or kidney cancer. The material was CD4+ or CD8+ T cells sorted from blood, obtained in a trial of the OX40 agonist ivuxolimab. This rearrangement joins TRBV1 to TRBJ2-1. TRBV1 corresponds to a pseudogene. CDR3: CTSSQASHDGGGNNEQFF. DNA for the CDR3: TGCACCAGCAGCCAAGCATCCCACGATGGGGGTGGAAACAATGAGCAGTTCTTC.